The 11 T cell receptor beta chains in this list originate from one sample, sequenced in a study of T cell responses to AZD1222 COVID-19 vaccine. Some clones are missing from TCRdb's copy, which holds only in-frame ones; the method was immunoSEQ multiplex PCR. The sample lists about 270,000 clones; 94% were seen once. The sequencing here drew on peripheral blood, taken 28 days after the second AZD1222 dose. The source of these receptors is an adult who received the AZD1222 COVID-19 vaccine.

CDR3 nucleotide sequence: TGCGCCAGCAGCCAAGTCGGGAACACCGGGGAGCTGTTTTTT. It translates to CASSQVGNTGELFF. J is TRBJ2-2 and V is TRBV4-1, with D hard to call. Germline CDR1 is MGHRA and CDR2 is YSYEKL. The CDR3 loop spans 14 amino acids. V was cut by 1 base and J by 1 base, with 4 bases left in between.

In this sample, this clone turned up once. The chain employs TRBV7-9 and TRBJ2-1; D gene ambiguous. The CDR3 is 13 amino acids. V lost 5 bases and J lost 9, with 14 bases in between. Germline V gene sequence: CDR1 SEHNR, CDR2 FQNEAQ (reference sequence). The CDR3 loop is CASSANTLGEQFF. In DNA form, the CDR3 reads TGTGCCAGCAGCGCGAATACTCTGGGTGAGCAGTTCTTC.

Points on this clone: Other DNA variants within this sample encode the same CDR3. The chain employs TRBV28 and TRBJ2-7, with D uncertain. The CDR3 runs 12 residues. CDR1 MDHEN and CDR2 SYDVKM come from the germline V gene. V dropped 3 bases and J dropped 1 base, with 4 bases sitting between them. CDR3 nucleotides: TGTGCCAGCAGTTTTACGTCCTACGAGCAGTACTTC. It translates to CASSFTSYEQYF.

The genes are TRBV19 and TRBJ2-6; a weak D match, TRBD1 (7 bases). CDR1 LNHDA and CDR2 SQIVND come from the germline V gene (reference sequence). Trimming took off 2 bases at V and 2 bases at J, with 16 bases between the two ends. This CDR3 is 18 amino acids long. The CDR3 DNA follows: TGTGCCAGTAGTATATATGGCCAGGGGGGTGCTGGGGCCAACGTCCTGACTTTC. This gives the protein CASSIYGQGGAGANVLTF.

This clone was observed a single time. This chain joins TRBV12-2 and TRBJ1-2. TRBV12-2 is a known pseudogene. The length of the CDR3 is 13 residues. This CDR3 reads CARPPGSGYGYTF. In DNA, the CDR3 is TGTGCAAGACCTCCGGGGTCCGGCTATGGCTACACCTTC.

V gene TRBV11-2 combines with J gene TRBJ2-7; 10 bases align to TRBD2. CDR3 length equals 15 residues. V shed 3 bases and J 7 bases; nucleotides not matched to a gene: 9. From germline, CDR1 is SGHAT and CDR2 FQNNGV. CDR3 loop: CASSLETSGEGEQYF. CDR3 DNA: TGTGCCAGCAGCTTGGAAACTAGCGGGGAAGGGGAGCAGTACTTC.

This clone appeared a single time. The rearrangement uses TRBV2 and TRBJ2-1; D is perhaps TRBD2 (6 bases). This CDR3 is built from 13 residues. Per germline, CDR1 SNHLY and CDR2 FYNNEI. V gave up 2 bases and J gave up 9 bases, with 11 bases separating them. This CDR3 reads CASSEILGGEQFF. The CDR3 nucleotides are TGTGCCAGCAGTGAAATTCTGGGGGGTGAGCAGTTCTTC.

The chain carries TRBV6-1 and TRBJ2-7, with D uncertain. V was trimmed by 0 bases and J by 3 bases, leaving 9 bases between them. CDR1 is MNHNS and CDR2 is SASEGT in the germline V gene. The CDR3 runs to 14 residues. The CDR3 protein is CASSEASFGYEQYF. The CDR3 DNA follows: TGTGCCAGCAGTGAAGCTAGCTTTGGCTACGAGCAGTACTTC.

The V and J genes are TRBV19 and TRBJ2-6, with D uncertain. Germline CDR1 reads LNHDA; CDR2 reads SQIVND (reference sequence). V lost 8 bases, J lost 0 bases, and 5 bases lay in between. CDR3 length equals 13 residues. The CDR3 DNA reads TGTGCCAGTCGAGCCTCTGGGGCCAACGTCCTGACTTTC. It yields the protein CASRASGANVLTF.

The chain is built from TRBV7-9 and TRBJ2-1; 8 nucleotides match TRBD2. V gave up 4 bases and J gave up 1 base; unmatched junction bases: 9. CDR3 length equals 17 residues. CDR1 and CDR2 from the germline V gene are SEHNR and FQNEAQ (reference sequence). The CDR3 protein is CASSWVGGGRSYNEQFF. Here the CDR3 DNA reads TGTGCCAGCAGCTGGGTTGGGGGCGGGAGGTCCTACAATGAGCAGTTCTTC.

V usage is TRBV3-1 (or the pseudogene TRBV3-2) and J usage is TRBJ2-7; 8 bases are a match to TRBD2. Germline lookup yields CDR1 LGHDT and CDR2 YNNKEL (reference sequence). V shed 4 bases and J 3 bases; nucleotides not matched to a gene: 11. CDR3 size: 16 residues. Here the CDR3 DNA reads TGTGCCAGCAGCCCCGCTGGGGGGACTAGTGGCTACGAGCAGTACTTC. Protein sequence: CASSPAGGTSGYEQYF.